The 30 T cell receptor beta chains presented below share a single source sample, sequenced in a study of beta chain features in type 1 diabetes. Of the isolated RNA, all was reverse transcribed, and so the sequenced material was expressed TCRB transcripts. Sequenced by immunoSEQ multiplex PCR; TCRdb stores in-frame clones only, minus some. The sample yields roughly 610,000 clones, about 16% seen once. Sequenced: naive CD4+ T cells from blood. The receptors originated from a man between 18 and 29 years old in good health.

V usage is TRBV7-2 and J usage is TRBJ2-7, with D hard to call. With 1 base removed from V and 1 base from J, the gap between germline ends came to 11 bases. The CDR3 sequence is 15 residues long. The V gene's germline CDR1 is SGHTA and CDR2 FQGNSA. The CDR3 region is CASSLEVAISYEQYF. The CDR3 DNA follows: TGTGCCAGCAGCTTAGAGGTGGCGATTTCCTACGAGCAGTACTTC.

The table lists this clone with a few counts. The chain couples TRBV6-5 to TRBJ2-5, with D perhaps matching TRBD2 (5 bases). Germline CDR1 MNHEY, CDR2 SVGAGI. This CDR3 spans 13 amino acids. V was cut by 5 bases and J by 7 bases, with 14 bases left in between. CDR3 in amino acids: CASSEMGSRTQYF. As DNA, the CDR3 is TGTGCCAGCAGTGAAATGGGGAGTCGGACCCAGTACTTC.

The chain uses TRBV14 and TRBJ2-2, with 9 nucleotides matching TRBD2. Looked up from germline, CDR1 is SGHDN and CDR2 is FVKESK. The V gene end was trimmed by 1 base and the J gene end by 5 bases; junction bases not matched to a gene: 8. This CDR3 is built from 17 residues. CDR3 residues: CASSQAIASGMTGELFF. CDR3 coding DNA: TGTGCCAGCAGCCAAGCGATTGCTAGCGGGATGACCGGGGAGCTGTTTTTT.

There are a few counts of this clone. V and J are TRBV28 and TRBJ1-1; D uncertain. CDR1 and CDR2 from the germline V gene are MDHEN and SYDVKM. V shed 2 bases and J shed 10 bases, with 11 bases lying between them. The CDR3 is made up of 12 amino acids. CDR3 sequence reads: CASSLVRTLAFF. In nucleotides, the CDR3 is TGTGCCAGCAGTTTAGTCAGGACGCTAGCTTTCTTT.

The chain recombines TRBV7-3 with TRBJ1-5, with TRBD1 as a possible D gene (5 bases). The CDR3 has 14 amino acids. Germline values: CDR1 SGHTA, CDR2 FQGTGA. Trimming pared 2 bases from V and 6 bases from J, leaving 11 bases between. CDR3 sequence: CASSLDGGGQPQHF. CDR3 nucleotides: TGTGCCAGCAGCTTAGACGGGGGTGGTCAGCCCCAGCATTTT.

V and J are TRBV14 and TRBJ2-7, with a tentative D call TRBD1 (5 bases). Germline CDR1 is SGHDN and CDR2 is FVKESK. V shed 1 base and J shed 3 bases, with 16 bases lying between them. The CDR3 sequence is 16 residues long. The chain's CDR3 is CASSQVQGPRFYEQYF. The CDR3 DNA sequence: TGTGCCAGCAGCCAAGTTCAGGGCCCCAGGTTCTACGAGCAGTACTTC.

The chain joins TRBV28 to TRBJ2-7; possible D gene TRBD1, 5 bases. The V and J ends lost 3 bases and 0 bases respectively, with 9 bases between them. Germline lookup yields CDR1 MDHEN and CDR2 SYDVKM. There are 14 residues in the CDR3. CDR3 coding DNA: TGTGCCAGCAGTTTGCAGCAGGGCTCCTACGAGCAGTACTTC. Translating gives CASSLQQGSYEQYF.

This clone has a handful of counts. The gene calls are TRBV30 and TRBJ1-5; no reliable D call. Trimming pared 3 bases from V and 6 bases from J, leaving 12 bases between. From germline, CDR1 is GTSNPN and CDR2 SVGIG (reference sequence). There are 13 residues in the CDR3. CDR3 amino acids: CAWRIKGGQPQHF. The CDR3 DNA sequence: TGTGCCTGGAGGATAAAGGGTGGTCAGCCCCAGCATTTT.

The CDR3 is CSVEWTVDKQYF. CDR3 DNA sequence: TGCAGCGTTGAATGGACAGTTGATAAGCAGTACTTC. This chain joins TRBV29-1 and TRBJ2-7, with D tentatively TRBD1 (6 bases). CDR3 length equals 12 residues. Germline V gene lookup returns CDR1 SQVTM and CDR2 ANQGSEA. Trimming left V 2 bases short and J 8 bases short, with 13 bases between.

This clone turned up a few times. The chain uses TRBV11-3 and TRBJ1-2, with 7 bases identical to TRBD1. The germline CDR1 and CDR2 sequences are SGHNT and YENEEA. The CDR3 is 13 amino acids. The J segment lost 6 bases and the V segment lost 2 bases, leaving 3 bases of the junction unmatched. The DNA for the CDR3 is TGTGCCAGCAGCTTAACAGGGGCTGATGGCTACACCTTC. Protein sequence: CASSLTGADGYTF.

This rearrangement joins TRBV30 to TRBJ1-3; weak D call: TRBD1 (5 bases). V gave up 3 bases and J gave up 0 bases, with 9 bases separating them. The germline V gene encodes CDR1 GTSNPN and CDR2 SVGIG (reference sequence). The CDR3 length is 14 residues. The CDR3 bases are TGTGCCTGGAGACGAAGGGGCTCTGGAAACACCATATATTTT. Its translation is CAWRRRGSGNTIYF.

A few counts support this clone. V usage is TRBV28 and J usage is TRBJ2-5, with 7 nucleotides matching TRBD1. Losses at the gene ends were 6 bases for V and 4 bases for J; bases not matched to a gene: 8. The CDR3 has 14 residues. The germline gives CDR1 MDHEN, CDR2 SYDVKM. The CDR3 DNA reads TGTGCCAGCAGGCTGACAGGGTCGCGAGAGACCCAGTACTTC. It translates to CASRLTGSRETQYF.

CDR3 protein: CASSSRLAVNTDTQYF. The CDR3 DNA follows: TGTGCCAGCAGCTCGCGACTAGCGGTTAACACAGATACGCAGTATTTT. This rearrangement joins TRBV9 to TRBJ2-3, with 9 nucleotides matching TRBD2. CDR3 length equals 16 residues. The germline gives CDR1 SGDLS, CDR2 YYNGEE. Trimming removed 4 bases from V and 2 bases from J; junction bases left unmatched: 8.

The rearrangement joins TRBV7-9 to TRBJ1-5; D gene uncertain. This CDR3 has 14 residues. Germline values: CDR1 SEHNR, CDR2 FQNEAQ (reference sequence). V lost 2 bases, J lost 4 bases, and 9 bases lay in between. The CDR3 sequence is CASSLSPLNQPQHF. The CDR3 DNA is TGTGCCAGCAGCTTATCACCATTAAATCAGCCCCAGCATTTT.

The V gene is TRBV18, the J gene TRBJ1-5; tentatively, D is TRBD1 (6 bases). Trimming cost V 2 bases and J 7 bases, with 12 bases left between them. The V gene's germline CDR1 is KGHSH and CDR2 LQKENI. This CDR3 has 14 amino acids. CDR3 amino acids: CASSPSAGEQPQHF. The CDR3 DNA is TGTGCCAGCTCACCATCGGCAGGGGAACAGCCCCAGCATTTT.

This rearrangement joins TRBV6-5 to TRBJ2-3, with 13 bases lining up with TRBD2. Germline values: CDR1 MNHEY, CDR2 SVGAGI. CDR3 length: 15 residues. V shed 6 bases, J shed 6 bases, and the junction held 6 bases outside the gene matches. CDR3 amino acids: CASSLTSGRGDTQYF. In DNA, the CDR3 is TGTGCCAGCAGCCTCACTAGCGGGAGGGGTGATACGCAGTATTTT.

This clone was counted a few times. The gene calls are TRBV7-2 and TRBJ1-2; D ambiguous. The CDR3 contains 15 residues. Trimming pared 2 bases from V and 0 bases from J, leaving 10 bases between. Germline V CDR1 and CDR2: SGHTA, FQGNSA. CDR3 in DNA: TGTGCCAGCAGCTTATCCCGGGCCACTAACTATGGCTACACCTTC. Translating gives CASSLSRATNYGYTF.

This clone has just a few counts. This chain uses TRBV27 with TRBJ1-5; a possible D gene is TRBD1 (6 bases). V was trimmed by 6 bases and J by 0 bases, leaving 12 bases between them. The CDR3 consists of 15 residues. Germline loops: CDR1 MNHEY, CDR2 SMNVEV (reference sequence). CDR3 sequence (DNA): TGTGCCAGCAGCTCGGACAGATATAGCAATCAGCCCCAGCATTTT. Amino acid sequence: CASSSDRYSNQPQHF.

This chain connects TRBV11-3 to TRBJ2-3, with a weak D call TRBD1 (6 bases). Trimming pared 5 bases from V and 1 base from J, leaving 16 bases between. Germline CDR1 SGHNT, CDR2 YENEEA. The CDR3 contains 16 residues. CDR3 sequence: CASSPWGPKGTDTQYF. For the CDR3, the DNA is TGTGCCAGCAGCCCCTGGGGGCCAAAAGGCACAGATACGCAGTATTTT.

Regarding this clone: Additional DNA sequences in this sample encode the identical CDR3. The chain uses TRBV9 and TRBJ1-2; D gene ambiguous. Trimming shortened V by 3 bases and J by 5 bases, and 8 bases separated the two germline ends. The CDR3 has 12 amino acids. Germline lookup yields CDR1 SGDLS and CDR2 YYNGEE. CDR3 residues: CASSAPGYGYTF. CDR3 in DNA: TGTGCCAGCAGCGCTCCCGGGTATGGCTACACCTTC.

This clone turned up a few times. This chain links TRBV5-1 with TRBJ1-4; a weak D match, TRBD1 (5 bases). The CDR3 sequence is 14 residues long. The germline CDR1 and CDR2 sequences are SGHRS and YFSETQ. V shed 5 bases and J shed 0 bases, with 8 bases lying between them. CDR3 DNA: TGCGCCAGCAGGGAGGGACCAACTAATGAAAAACTGTTTTTT. Translation gives CASREGPTNEKLFF.

The chain joins TRBV7-3 to TRBJ2-7, with 7 bases identical to TRBD1. J lost 4 bases, V lost 0 bases, and 3 bases had no gene match. Germline CDR1 SGHTA, CDR2 FQGTGA. CDR3 length: 14 residues. In DNA, the CDR3 is TGTGCCAGCAGCTTAACAGGGGGCTCGTACGAGCAGTACTTC. Translating gives CASSLTGGSYEQYF.

This clone was seen a few times. The chain recombines TRBV28 with TRBJ2-5; 8 nucleotides line up with TRBD1. The CDR3 loop spans 13 amino acids. J lost 5 bases, V lost 7 bases, and 6 bases had no gene match. Germline values: CDR1 MDHEN, CDR2 SYDVKM. The CDR3: CASKGQGLETQYF. CDR3 in DNA: TGTGCCAGCAAAGGACAGGGTCTGGAGACCCAGTACTTC.

The chain recombines TRBV27 with TRBJ2-5; 12 positions agree with TRBD1. The germline gives CDR1 MNHEY, CDR2 SMNVEV (reference sequence). The CDR3 runs 16 residues. Germline trimming cut 4 bases from V and 5 bases from J; bases unmatched to any gene: 8. DNA for the CDR3: TGTGCCAGCAGTTCCTTCCGGGACAGGGGGCTCGAGACCCAGTACTTC. Translated: CASSSFRDRGLETQYF.

V is TRBV9 and J is TRBJ2-1; D remains unclear. V was cut by 3 bases and J by 0 bases, with 10 bases left in between. The CDR3 runs to 15 residues. Germline CDR1 and CDR2: SGDLS and YYNGEE. The chain's CDR3 is CASSDLTGSYNEQFF. DNA of the CDR3: TGTGCCAGCAGCGACCTGACTGGCTCCTACAATGAGCAGTTCTTC.

The sample holds a few counts of this clone. The rearrangement joins TRBV7-9 to TRBJ1-5, with D tentatively TRBD1 (6 bases). In germline, CDR1 is SEHNR, CDR2 FQNEAQ (reference sequence). The germline V and J ends were trimmed by 4 bases and 4 bases, with 11 bases remaining between them. The length of the CDR3 is 14 residues. CDR3 coding DNA: TGTGCCAGCAGCTCGGGACAACCAAATCAGCCCCAGCATTTT. Protein sequence: CASSSGQPNQPQHF.

V is TRBV6-5 and J is TRBJ1-3; D gene ambiguous. This CDR3 region has 16 residues. V was clipped by 0 bases and J by 0 bases, with 9 bases between them. Germline CDR1 is MNHEY and CDR2 is SVGAGI. The CDR3 DNA sequence: TGTGCCAGCAGTTACTCGGCCAAGCACTCTGGAAACACCATATATTTT. It encodes CASSYSAKHSGNTIYF.

The V and J genes are TRBV7-9 and TRBJ1-5; unclear D gene. Germline lookup yields CDR1 SEHNR and CDR2 FQNEAQ (reference sequence). This CDR3 is built from 13 residues. Trimming removed 1 base at V and 0 bases at J, with 1 base between. The CDR3 region has the DNA TGTGCCAGCAGCTTAGATAGCAATCAGCCCCAGCATTTT. It is translated as CASSLDSNQPQHF.

This clone occurred a few times. The chain links TRBV4-2 to TRBJ1-4, with TRBD1 identical over 9 bases. Unmatched junction bases numbered 3, after V lost 4 bases and J lost 0 bases. The CDR3 has 16 residues. Germline CDR1 LGHNA, CDR2 YNFKEQ. CDR3 coding DNA: TGTGCCAGCAGCCCTGGGACAGGGCCAACTAATGAAAAACTGTTTTTT. Its protein is CASSPGTGPTNEKLFF.

The CDR3 DNA sequence: TGCGCCAGCAGCTTGGACGGCTATGGAACCTACAATGAGCAGTTCTTC. Protein sequence: CASSLDGYGTYNEQFF. The chain links TRBV5-1 to TRBJ2-1; D unclear. The V gene lost 0 bases and the J gene lost 2 bases, with 12 bases spanning the gap. Germline CDR1 is SGHRS and CDR2 is YFSETQ. This CDR3 has 16 residues.